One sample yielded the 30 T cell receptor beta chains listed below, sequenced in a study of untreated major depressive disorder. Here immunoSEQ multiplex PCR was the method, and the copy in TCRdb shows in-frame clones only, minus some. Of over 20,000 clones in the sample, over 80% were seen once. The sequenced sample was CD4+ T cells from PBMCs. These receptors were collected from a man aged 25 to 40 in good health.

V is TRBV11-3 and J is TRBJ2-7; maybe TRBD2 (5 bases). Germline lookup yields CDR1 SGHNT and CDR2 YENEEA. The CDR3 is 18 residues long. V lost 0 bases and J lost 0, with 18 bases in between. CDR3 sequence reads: CASSLDRRGSGSSYEQYF. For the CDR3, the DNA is TGTGCCAGCAGCTTAGATCGTCGAGGGTCTGGGAGCTCCTACGAGCAGTACTTC. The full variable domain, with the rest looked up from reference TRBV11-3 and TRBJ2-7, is EAGVVQSPRYKIIEKKQPVAFWCNPISGHNTLYWYLQNLGQGPELLIRYENEEAVDDSQLPKDRFSAERLKGVDSTLKIQPAELGDSAVYLCASSLDRRGSGSSYEQYFGPGTRLTVT.

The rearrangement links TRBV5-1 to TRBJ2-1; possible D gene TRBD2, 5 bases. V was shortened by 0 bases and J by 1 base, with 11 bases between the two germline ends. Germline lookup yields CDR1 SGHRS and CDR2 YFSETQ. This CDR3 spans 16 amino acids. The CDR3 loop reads CASSLVGGLSYNEQFF. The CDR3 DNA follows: TGCGCCAGCAGCTTGGTCGGCGGGCTTTCCTACAATGAGCAGTTCTTC.

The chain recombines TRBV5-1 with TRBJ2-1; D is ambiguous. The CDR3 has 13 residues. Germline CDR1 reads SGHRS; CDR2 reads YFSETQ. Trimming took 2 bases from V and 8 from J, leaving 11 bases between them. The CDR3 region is CASSFLELDEQFF. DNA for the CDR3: TGCGCCAGCAGCTTTCTAGAACTCGATGAGCAGTTCTTC.

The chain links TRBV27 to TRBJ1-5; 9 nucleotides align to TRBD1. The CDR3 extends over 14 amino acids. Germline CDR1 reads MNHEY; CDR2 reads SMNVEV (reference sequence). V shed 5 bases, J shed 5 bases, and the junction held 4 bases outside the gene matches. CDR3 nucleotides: TGTGCCAGCAGTCCCGGGACAGGGTATCAGCCCCAGCATTTT. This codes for CASSPGTGYQPQHF.

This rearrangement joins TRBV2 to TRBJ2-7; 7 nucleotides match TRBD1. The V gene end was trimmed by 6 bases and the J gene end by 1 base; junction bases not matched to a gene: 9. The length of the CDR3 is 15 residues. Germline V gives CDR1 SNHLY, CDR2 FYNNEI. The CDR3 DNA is TGTGCCAGCAGCTTACGGACAGGACTTTCCTACGAGCAGTACTTC. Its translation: CASSLRTGLSYEQYF.

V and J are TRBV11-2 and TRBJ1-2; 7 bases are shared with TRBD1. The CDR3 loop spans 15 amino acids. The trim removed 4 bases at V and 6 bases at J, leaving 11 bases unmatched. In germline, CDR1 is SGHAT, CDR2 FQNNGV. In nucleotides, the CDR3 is TGTGCCAGCAGCTCGATTCGAACAGGGGACCATGGCTACACCTTC. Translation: CASSSIRTGDHGYTF.

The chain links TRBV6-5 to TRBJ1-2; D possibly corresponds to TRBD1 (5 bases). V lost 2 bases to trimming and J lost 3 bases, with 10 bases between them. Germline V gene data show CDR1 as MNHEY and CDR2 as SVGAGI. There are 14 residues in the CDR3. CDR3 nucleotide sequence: TGTGCCAGCAGTTACGACCAGGGCGACTATGGCTACACCTTC. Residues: CASSYDQGDYGYTF.

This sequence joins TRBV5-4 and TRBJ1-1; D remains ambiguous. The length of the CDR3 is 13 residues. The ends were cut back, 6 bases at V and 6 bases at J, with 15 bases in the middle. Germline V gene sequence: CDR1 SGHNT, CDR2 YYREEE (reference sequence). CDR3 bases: TGTGCCAGCAACGACGGACGCGGTGCTGAAGCTTTCTTT. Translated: CASNDGRGAEAFF.

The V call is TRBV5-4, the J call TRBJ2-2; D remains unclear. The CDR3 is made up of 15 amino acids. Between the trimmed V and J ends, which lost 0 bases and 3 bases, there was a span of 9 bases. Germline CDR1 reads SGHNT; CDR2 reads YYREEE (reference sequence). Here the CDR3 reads CASSLAAGDTGELFF. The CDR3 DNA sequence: TGTGCCAGCAGCTTGGCGGCAGGAGACACCGGGGAGCTGTTTTTT. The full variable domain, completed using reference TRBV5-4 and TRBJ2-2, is ETGVTQSPTHLIKTRGQQVTLRCSSQSGHNTVSWYQQALGQGPQFIFQYYREEENGRGNFPPRFSGLQFPNYSSELNVNALELDDSALYLCASSLAAGDTGELFFGEGSRLTVL.

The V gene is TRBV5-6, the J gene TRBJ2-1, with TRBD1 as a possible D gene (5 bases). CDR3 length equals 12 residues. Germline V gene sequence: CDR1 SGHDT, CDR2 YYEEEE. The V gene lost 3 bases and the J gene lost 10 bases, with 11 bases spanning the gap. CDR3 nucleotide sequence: TGTGCCAGCAGCTGGGGCCTAGGCGAGCAGTTCTTC. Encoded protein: CASSWGLGEQFF.

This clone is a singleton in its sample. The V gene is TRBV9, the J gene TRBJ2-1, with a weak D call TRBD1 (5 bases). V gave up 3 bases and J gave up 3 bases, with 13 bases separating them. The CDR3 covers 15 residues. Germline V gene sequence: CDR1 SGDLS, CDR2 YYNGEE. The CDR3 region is CASSGGPDSYNEQFF. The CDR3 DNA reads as TGTGCCAGCAGCGGGGGCCCAGACAGCTACAATGAGCAGTTCTTC.

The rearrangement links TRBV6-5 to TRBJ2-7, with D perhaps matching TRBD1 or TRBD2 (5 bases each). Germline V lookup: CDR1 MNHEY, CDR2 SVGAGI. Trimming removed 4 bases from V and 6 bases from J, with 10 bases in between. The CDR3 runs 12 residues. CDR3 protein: CASSFQRGEQYF. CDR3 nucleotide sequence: TGTGCCAGCAGTTTTCAGAGGGGCGAGCAGTACTTC.

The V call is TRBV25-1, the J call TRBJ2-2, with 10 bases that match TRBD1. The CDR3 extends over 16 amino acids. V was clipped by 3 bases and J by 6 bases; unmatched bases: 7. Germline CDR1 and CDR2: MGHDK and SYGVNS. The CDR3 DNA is TGTGCCAGCAGTGAGACAGGGGGCGGTATCTCCGGGGAGCTGTTTTTT. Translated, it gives CASSETGGGISGELFF.

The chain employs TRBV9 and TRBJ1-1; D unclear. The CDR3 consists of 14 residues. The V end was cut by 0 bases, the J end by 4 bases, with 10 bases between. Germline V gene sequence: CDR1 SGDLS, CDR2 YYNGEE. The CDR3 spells CASSVAAGSTEAFF. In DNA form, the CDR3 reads TGTGCCAGCAGCGTAGCTGCCGGTAGCACTGAAGCTTTCTTT.

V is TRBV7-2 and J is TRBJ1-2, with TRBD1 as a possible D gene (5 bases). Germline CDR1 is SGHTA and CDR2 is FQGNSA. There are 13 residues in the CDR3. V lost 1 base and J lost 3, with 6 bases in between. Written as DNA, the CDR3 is TGTGCCAGCAGCTTAGGAGGGGACTATGGCTACACCTTC. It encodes CASSLGGDYGYTF.

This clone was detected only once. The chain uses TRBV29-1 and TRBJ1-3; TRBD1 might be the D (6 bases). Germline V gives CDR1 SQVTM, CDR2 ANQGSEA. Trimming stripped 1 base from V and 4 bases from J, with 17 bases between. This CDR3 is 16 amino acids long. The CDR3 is CSVEVPWGARGNTIYF. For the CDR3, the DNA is TGCAGCGTTGAAGTGCCGTGGGGGGCGCGCGGAAACACCATATATTTT. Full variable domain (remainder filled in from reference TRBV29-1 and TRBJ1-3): SAVISQKPSRDICQRGTSLTIQCQVDSQVTMMFWYRQQPGQSLTLIATANQGSEATYESGFVIDKFPISRPNLTFSTLTVSNMSPEDSSIYLCSVEVPWGARGNTIYFGEGSWLTVV.

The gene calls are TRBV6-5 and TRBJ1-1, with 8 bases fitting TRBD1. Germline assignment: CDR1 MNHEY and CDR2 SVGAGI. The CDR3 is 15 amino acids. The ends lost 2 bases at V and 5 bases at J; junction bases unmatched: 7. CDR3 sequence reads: CASSYQRRGRTEAFF. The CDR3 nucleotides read TGTGCCAGCAGTTACCAACGCAGGGGGCGAACTGAAGCTTTCTTT.

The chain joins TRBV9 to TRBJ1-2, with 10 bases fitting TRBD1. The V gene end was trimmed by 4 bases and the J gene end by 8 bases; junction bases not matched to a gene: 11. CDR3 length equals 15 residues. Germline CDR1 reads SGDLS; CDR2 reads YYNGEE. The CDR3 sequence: CASSTSTGTGEGYTF. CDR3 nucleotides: TGTGCCAGCAGCACCTCAACCGGGACAGGGGAGGGCTACACCTTC.

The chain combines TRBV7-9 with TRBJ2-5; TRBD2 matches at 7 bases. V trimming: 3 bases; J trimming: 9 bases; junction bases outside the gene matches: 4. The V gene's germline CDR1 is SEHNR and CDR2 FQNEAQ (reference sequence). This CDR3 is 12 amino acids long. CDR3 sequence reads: CASSFDRGAQYF. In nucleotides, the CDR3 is TGTGCCAGCAGCTTCGACCGGGGGGCCCAGTACTTC.

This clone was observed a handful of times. CDR3 bases: TGTGCCAGCAGGGGCCTTCGGCGGGAGAGCGCCTACGAGCAGTACTTC. It codes for CASRGLRRESAYEQYF. The chain employs TRBV11-2 and TRBJ2-7, with 7 bases matching TRBD2. Germline CDR1 SGHAT, CDR2 FQNNGV. V gave up 6 bases and J gave up 2 bases; unmatched junction bases: 13. This CDR3 spans 16 amino acids. The full variable domain, with the rest looked up from reference TRBV11-2 and TRBJ2-7, is EAGVAQSPRYKIIEKRQSVAFWCNPISGHATLYWYQQILGQGPKLLIQFQNNGVVDDSQLPKDRFSAERLKGVDSTLKIQPAKLEDSAVYLCASRGLRRESAYEQYFGPGTRLTVT.

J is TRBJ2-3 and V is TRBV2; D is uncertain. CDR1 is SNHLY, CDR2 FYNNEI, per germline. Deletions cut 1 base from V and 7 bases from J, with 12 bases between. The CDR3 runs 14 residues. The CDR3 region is CASSEGLKGYTQYF. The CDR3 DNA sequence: TGTGCCAGCAGTGAAGGTTTGAAGGGCTATACGCAGTATTTT.

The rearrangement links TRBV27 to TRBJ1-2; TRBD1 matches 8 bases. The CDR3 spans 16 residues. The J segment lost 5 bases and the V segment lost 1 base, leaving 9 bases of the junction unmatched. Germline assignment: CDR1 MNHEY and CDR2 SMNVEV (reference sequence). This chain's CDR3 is CASSLFPGGAEYGYTF. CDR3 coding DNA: TGTGCCAGCAGTTTATTCCCAGGGGGCGCAGAATATGGCTACACCTTC.

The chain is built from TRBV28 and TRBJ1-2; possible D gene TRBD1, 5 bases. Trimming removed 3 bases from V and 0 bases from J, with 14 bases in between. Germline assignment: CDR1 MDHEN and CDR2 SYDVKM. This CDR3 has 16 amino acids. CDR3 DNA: TGTGCCAGCAGTTTCCCCCCAGGGACCACTAACTATGGCTACACCTTC. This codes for CASSFPPGTTNYGYTF.

CDR3 sequence reads: CASSLGGTQETQYF. The CDR3 nucleotides are TGTGCCAGCAGCTTAGGGGGCACACAAGAGACCCAGTACTTC. The chain carries TRBV11-3 and TRBJ2-5, with D maybe TRBD1 (5 bases). Germline-derived CDR1 and CDR2 are SGHNT and YENEEA. V was clipped by 1 base and J by 2 bases, with 8 bases between them. This CDR3 has 14 residues.

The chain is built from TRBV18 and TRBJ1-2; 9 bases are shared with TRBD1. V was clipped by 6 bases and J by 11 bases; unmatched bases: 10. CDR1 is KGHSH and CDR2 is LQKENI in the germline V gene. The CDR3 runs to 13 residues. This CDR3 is CASSLGQGIEYTF. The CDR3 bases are TGTGCCAGCTCGTTGGGACAGGGAATCGAATACACCTTC.

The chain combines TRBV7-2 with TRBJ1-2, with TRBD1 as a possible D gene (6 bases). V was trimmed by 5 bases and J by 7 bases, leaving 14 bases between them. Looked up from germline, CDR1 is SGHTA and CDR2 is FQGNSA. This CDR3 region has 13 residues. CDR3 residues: CASSDLRGGGYTF. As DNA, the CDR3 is TGTGCCAGCAGCGACCTCAGGGGAGGTGGCTACACCTTC.

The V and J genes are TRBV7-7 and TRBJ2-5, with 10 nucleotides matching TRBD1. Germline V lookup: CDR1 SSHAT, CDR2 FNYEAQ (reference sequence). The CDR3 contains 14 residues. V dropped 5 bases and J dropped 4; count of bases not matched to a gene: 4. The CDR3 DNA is TGTGCCAGCAGCCGGGACAGGGGCGGAGAGACCCAGTACTTC. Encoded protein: CASSRDRGGETQYF.

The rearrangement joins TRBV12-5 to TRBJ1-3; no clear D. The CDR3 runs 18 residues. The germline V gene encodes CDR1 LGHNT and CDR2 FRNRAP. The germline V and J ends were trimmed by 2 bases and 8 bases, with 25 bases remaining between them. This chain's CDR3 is CASGLTPRRSINEDTIYF. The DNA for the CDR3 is TGTGCTAGTGGTTTGACCCCCCGGCGTTCTATTAATGAGGACACCATATATTTT.

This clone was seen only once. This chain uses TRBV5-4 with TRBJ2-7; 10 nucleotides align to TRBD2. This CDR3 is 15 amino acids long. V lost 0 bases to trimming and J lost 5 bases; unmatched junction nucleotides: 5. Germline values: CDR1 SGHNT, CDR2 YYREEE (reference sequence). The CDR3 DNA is TGTGCCAGCAGCTTGGCTAGCGGGAGAATCAACGAGCAGTACTTC. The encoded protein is CASSLASGRINEQYF. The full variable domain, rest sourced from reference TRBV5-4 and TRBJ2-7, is ETGVTQSPTHLIKTRGQQVTLRCSSQSGHNTVSWYQQALGQGPQFIFQYYREEENGRGNFPPRFSGLQFPNYSSELNVNALELDDSALYLCASSLASGRINEQYFGPGTRLTVT.

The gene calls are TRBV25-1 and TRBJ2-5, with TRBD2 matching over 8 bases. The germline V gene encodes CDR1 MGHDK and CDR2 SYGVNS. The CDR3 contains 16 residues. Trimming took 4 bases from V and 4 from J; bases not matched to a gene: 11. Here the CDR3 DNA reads TGTGCCAGCAGTGCCCTTTCCAGCGGGAGTCGAGAGACCCAGTACTTC. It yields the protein CASSALSSGSRETQYF.